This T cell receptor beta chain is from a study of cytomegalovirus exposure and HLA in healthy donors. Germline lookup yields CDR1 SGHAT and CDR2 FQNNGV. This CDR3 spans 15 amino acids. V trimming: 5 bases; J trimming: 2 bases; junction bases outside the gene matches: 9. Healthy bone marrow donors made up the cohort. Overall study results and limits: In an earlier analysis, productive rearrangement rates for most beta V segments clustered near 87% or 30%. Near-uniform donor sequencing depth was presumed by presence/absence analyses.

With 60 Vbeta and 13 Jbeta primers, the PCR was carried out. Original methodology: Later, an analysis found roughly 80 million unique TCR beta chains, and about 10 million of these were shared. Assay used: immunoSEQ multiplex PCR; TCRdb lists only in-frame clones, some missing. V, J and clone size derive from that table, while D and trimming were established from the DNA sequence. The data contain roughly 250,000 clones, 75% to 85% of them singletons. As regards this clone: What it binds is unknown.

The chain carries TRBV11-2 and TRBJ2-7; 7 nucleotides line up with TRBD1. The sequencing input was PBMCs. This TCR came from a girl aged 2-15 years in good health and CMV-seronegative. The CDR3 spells CASSPGTEMTYEQYF. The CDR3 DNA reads TGTGCCAGCAGCCCAGGGACAGAAATGACCTACGAGCAGTACTTC.